These T cell receptor beta chains were read from a single sample in a study of metastatic and nonmetastatic thyroid tumors. Using MiXCR, TCRdb re-called clones from the PCR reads. This table has around 4,100 clones, 35% appearing once. The sample taken for sequencing was adjacent normal tissue. The receptors derive from a female donor with papillary thyroid cancer or a benign thyroid nodule (not recorded which). Some clones in this sample may be carry-over from other donors' samples. The CDR3 runs from the conserved cysteine through the conserved F or W. D genes are given only for firm matches. Some rows mark clone size as missing; the rest say once, few, many or name a class of expanded clone.

large,TRBJ2-1,TRBV7-2,.,TGTGCCAGCAGCTCGGACGCGGAGCAGTTCTTC,CASSSDAEQFF
few,TRBJ1-5,TRBV6-2/TRBV6-3,TRBD1,TGTGCCAGCAGTCCCACCGGGACAGGGAATCAGCCCCAGCATTTT,CASSPTGTGNQPQHF
.,TRBJ1-2,TRBV27,.,TGTGCCAGCAGTCACCGGGCAGGGGTTAGCTATGGCTACACCTTC,CASSHRAGVSYGYTF
large,TRBJ1-1,TRBV6-1,.,TGTGCCAGCAGACTTACAGGGTTCGACACTGAAGCTTTCTTT,CASRLTGFDTEAFF
.,TRBJ2-3,TRBV20-1,TRBD1,TGCAGTGCTAGAGATCAGGGGGCCGCAGATACGCAGTATTTT,CSARDQGAADTQYF
.,TRBJ2-1,TRBV20-1,TRBD2,TGCAGTGCTAATTGGCGGGAGAGAAACAATGAGCAGTTCTTC,CSANWRERNNEQFF
.,TRBJ2-5,TRBV6-2/TRBV6-3,.,TGTGCCAGCAGTCCAAGCACGGAGACCCAGTACTTC,CASSPSTETQYF
.,TRBJ2-1,TRBV5-1,.,TGCGCCAGCAGCTTGGACAGCCTCAATGAGCAGTTCTTC,CASSLDSLNEQFF
.,TRBJ2-7,TRBV12-5,.,TGTGCTAGTGGTCTTTCGGGTTATGCCTACGAGCAGTACTTC,CASGLSGYAYEQYF
.,TRBJ2-7,TRBV6-2/TRBV6-3,TRBD2,TGTGCCAGCAGTTACCCGGGACTAGCGGGATTCTCCTACGAGCAGTACTTC,CASSYPGLAGFSYEQYF
few,TRBJ2-7,TRBV6-1,TRBD1,TGTGCCAGCAGGGGACAGGGTGGTTACGAGCAGTACTTC,CASRGQGGYEQYF
.,TRBJ2-3,TRBV20-1,.,TGCAGTGCTAGGACAGCGGCAGATACGCAGTATTTT,CSARTAADTQYF
.,TRBJ2-5,TRBV28,TRBD2,TGTGCCAGCAGTTTTGCTAGCGGGGGAGCAGAGGGCCAAGAGACCCAGTACTTC,CASSFASGGAEGQETQYF
few,TRBJ1-1,TRBV4-1,.,TGCGCCAGCAGCCAAGATCCGGGTAGCGCTGAAGCTTTCTTT,CASSQDPGSAEAFF
.,TRBJ1-2,TRBV6-1,TRBD1,TGTGCCAGCAGTCGCAGGACAGGTTTCGATGGCTACACCTTC,CASSRRTGFDGYTF
.,TRBJ1-6,TRBV11-2,.,TGTGCCAGCAGCTCGAGCACAGGGCCCTATTCACCCCTCCACTTT,CASSSSTGPYSPLHF
.,TRBJ1-4,TRBV7-2,.,TGTGCCAGCAGCGCGGGACTTAATGAAAAACTGTTTTTT,CASSAGLNEKLFF
few,TRBJ2-7,TRBV6-5,.,TGTGCCAGCAGTTACTCTTCAGTCTACGAGCAGTACTTC,CASSYSSVYEQYF
few,TRBJ1-6,TRBV19,.,TGTGCCAGTAGTATACGGCTTAATTCACCCCTCCACTTT,CASSIRLNSPLHF
.,TRBJ1-5,TRBV20-1,.,TGCAGTGCTGGGAATTGGGATCAGCCCCAGCACTTT,CSAGNWDQPQHF
.,TRBJ1-1,TRBV20-1,.,TGCAGTGCTAATCGGCAGAACACTGAAGCTTTCTTT,CSANRQNTEAFF
.,TRBJ1-4,TRBV27,TRBD1,TGTGCCAGCAGCTCTCCGGGACAGGGAACTAATGAAAAACTGTTTTTT,CASSSPGQGTNEKLFF
large,TRBJ2-7,TRBV12-3/TRBV12-4,TRBD2,TGTGCCAGCAGTTTTGCGGCGGGAGGTTACGAGCAGTACTTC,CASSFAAGGYEQYF